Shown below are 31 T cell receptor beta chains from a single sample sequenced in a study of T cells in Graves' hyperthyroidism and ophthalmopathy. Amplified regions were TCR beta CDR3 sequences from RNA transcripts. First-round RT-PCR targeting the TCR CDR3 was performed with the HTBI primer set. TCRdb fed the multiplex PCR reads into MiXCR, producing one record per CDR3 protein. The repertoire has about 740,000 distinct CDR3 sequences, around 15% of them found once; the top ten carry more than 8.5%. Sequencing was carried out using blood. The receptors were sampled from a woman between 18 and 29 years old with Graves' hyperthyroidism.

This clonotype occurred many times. The CDR3 bases are TGTGCCAGCAGAATAGCGGGAGCCTACGAGCAGTACTTC. Amino acids: CASRIAGAYEQYF. This sequence joins TRBV11-2 and TRBJ2-7, with 9 bases identical to TRBD2. Germline V gives CDR1 SGHAT, CDR2 FQNNGV. The length of the CDR3 is 13 residues. J gave up 2 bases and V 6 bases, and 2 bases lay outside the gene matches.

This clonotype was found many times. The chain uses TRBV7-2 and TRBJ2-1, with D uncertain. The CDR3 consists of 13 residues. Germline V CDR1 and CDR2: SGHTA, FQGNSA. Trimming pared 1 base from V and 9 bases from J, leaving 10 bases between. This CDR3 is CASSLGAVGEQFF. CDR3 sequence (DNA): TGTGCCAGCAGCTTAGGGGCAGTTGGTGAGCAGTTCTTC.

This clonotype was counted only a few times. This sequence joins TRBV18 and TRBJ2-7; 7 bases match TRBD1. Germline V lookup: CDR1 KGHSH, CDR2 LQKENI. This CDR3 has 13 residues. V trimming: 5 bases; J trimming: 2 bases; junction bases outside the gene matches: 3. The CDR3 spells CASSRTGPYEQYF. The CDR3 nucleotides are TGTGCCAGCTCAAGGACAGGTCCCTACGAGCAGTACTTC.

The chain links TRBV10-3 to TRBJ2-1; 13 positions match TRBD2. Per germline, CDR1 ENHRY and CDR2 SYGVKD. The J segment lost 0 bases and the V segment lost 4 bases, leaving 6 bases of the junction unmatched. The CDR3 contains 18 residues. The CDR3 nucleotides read TGTGCCATCAGTGCACCGGGACTAGCGGGAAGCTCCTACAATGAGCAGTTCTTC. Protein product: CAISAPGLAGSSYNEQFF.

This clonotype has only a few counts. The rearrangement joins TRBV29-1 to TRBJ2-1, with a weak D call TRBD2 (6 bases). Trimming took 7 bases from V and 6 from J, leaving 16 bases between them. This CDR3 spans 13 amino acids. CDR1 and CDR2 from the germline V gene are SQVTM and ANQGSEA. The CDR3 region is CSAQTRIGNEQFF. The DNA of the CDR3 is TGCAGCGCTCAGACTAGAATAGGCAATGAGCAGTTCTTC.

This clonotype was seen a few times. The CDR3 sequence: CASTKVPSYNEQFF. The CDR3 DNA reads as TGTGCCAGCACCAAGGTACCCTCCTACAATGAGCAGTTCTTC. The chain is built from TRBV7-9 and TRBJ2-1; D gene uncertain. V was shortened by 7 bases and J by 0 bases, with 10 bases between the two germline ends. The length of the CDR3 is 14 residues. Germline V gene lookup returns CDR1 SEHNR and CDR2 FQNEAQ (reference sequence).

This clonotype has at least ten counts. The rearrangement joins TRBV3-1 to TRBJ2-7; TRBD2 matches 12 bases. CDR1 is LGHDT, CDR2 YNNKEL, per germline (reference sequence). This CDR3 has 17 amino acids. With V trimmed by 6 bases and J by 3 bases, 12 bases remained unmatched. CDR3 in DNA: TGTGCCAGCAGTCAAAGACTAGCGGGAGCCTTATACTACGAGCAGTACTTC. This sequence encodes CASSQRLAGALYYEQYF.

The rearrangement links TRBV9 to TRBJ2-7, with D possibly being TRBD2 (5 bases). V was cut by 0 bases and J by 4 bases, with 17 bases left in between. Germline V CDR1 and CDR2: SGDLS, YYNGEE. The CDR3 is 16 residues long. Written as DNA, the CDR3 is TGTGCCAGCAGCGTAGGTCAGAGCGGCCTTGAGTACGAGCAGTACTTC. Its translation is CASSVGQSGLEYEQYF.

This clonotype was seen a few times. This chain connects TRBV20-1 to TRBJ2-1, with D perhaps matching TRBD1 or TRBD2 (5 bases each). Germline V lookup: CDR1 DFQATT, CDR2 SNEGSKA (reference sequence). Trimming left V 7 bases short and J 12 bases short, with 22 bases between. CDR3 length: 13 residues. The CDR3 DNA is TGCAGTGTACCGGGACGGTGGGGCCCCGGGCAGTTCTTC. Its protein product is CSVPGRWGPGQFF.

The CDR3 bases are TGTGCCAGTAGTATAGGGAAACCAGAGAATCTACCCGAGCAGTTCTTC. This translates into CASSIGKPENLPEQFF. V gene TRBV19 combines with J gene TRBJ2-1; no firm D call. Trimming removed 1 base from V and 10 bases from J, with 20 bases in between. There are 16 residues in the CDR3. CDR1 and CDR2 from the germline V gene are LNHDA and SQIVND (reference sequence).

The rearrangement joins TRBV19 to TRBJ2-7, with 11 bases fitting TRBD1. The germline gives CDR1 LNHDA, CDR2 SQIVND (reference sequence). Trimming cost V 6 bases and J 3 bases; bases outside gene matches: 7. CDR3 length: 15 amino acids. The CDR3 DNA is TGTGCCAGTAGGAACGGACAGGGGGCCTACTACGAGCAGTACTTC. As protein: CASRNGQGAYYEQYF.

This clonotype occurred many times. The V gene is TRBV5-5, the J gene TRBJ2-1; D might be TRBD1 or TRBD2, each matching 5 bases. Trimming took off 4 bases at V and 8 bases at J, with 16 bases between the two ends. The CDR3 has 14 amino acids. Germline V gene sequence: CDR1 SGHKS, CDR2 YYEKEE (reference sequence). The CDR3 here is CASSPVSGAHEQFF. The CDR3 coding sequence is TGTGCCAGCAGCCCTGTTTCCGGGGCCCATGAGCAGTTCTTC.

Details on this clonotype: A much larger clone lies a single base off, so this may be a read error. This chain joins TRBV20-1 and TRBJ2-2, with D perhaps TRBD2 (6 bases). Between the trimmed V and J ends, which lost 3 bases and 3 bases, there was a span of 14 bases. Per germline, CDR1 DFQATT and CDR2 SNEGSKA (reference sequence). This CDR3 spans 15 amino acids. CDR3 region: CSASPASDYTGELFF. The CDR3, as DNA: TGCAGTGCTAGCCCAGCTAGCGATTACACCGGGGAGCTGTTTTTT.

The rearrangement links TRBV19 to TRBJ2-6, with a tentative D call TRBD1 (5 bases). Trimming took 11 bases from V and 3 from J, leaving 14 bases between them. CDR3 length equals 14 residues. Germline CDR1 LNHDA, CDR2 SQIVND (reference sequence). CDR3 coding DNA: TGTGCCTCGACAGCTTCGAGTGGGGCCAACGTCCTGACTTTC. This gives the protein CASTASSGANVLTF.

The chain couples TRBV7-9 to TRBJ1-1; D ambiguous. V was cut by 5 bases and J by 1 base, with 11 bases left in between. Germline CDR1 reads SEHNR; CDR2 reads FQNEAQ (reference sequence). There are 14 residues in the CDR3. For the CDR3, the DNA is TGTGCCAGCAGCCAAACTTTTGCGAACACTGAAGCTTTCTTT. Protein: CASSQTFANTEAFF.

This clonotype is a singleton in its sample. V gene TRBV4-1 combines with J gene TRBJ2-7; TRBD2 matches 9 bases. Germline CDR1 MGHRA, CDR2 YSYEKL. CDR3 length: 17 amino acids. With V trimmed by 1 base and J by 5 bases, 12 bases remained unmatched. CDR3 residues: CASSQVQQGGRANEQYF. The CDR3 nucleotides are TGCGCCAGCAGCCAAGTCCAGCAAGGCGGGAGGGCGAACGAGCAGTACTTC.

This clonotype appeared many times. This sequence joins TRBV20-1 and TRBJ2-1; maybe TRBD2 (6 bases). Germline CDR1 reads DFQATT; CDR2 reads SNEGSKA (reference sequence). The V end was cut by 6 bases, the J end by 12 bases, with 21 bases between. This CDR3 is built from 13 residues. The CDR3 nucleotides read TGCAGTGCGCCGGAAGAGGGGACTCGGGGGCAGTTCTTC. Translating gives CSAPEEGTRGQFF.

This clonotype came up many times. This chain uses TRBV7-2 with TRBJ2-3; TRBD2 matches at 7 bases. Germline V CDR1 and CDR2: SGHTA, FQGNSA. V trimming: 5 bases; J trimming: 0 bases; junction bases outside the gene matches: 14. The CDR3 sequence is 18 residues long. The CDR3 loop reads CASSPRAVRRESTDTQYF. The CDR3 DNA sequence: TGTGCCAGCAGCCCCCGGGCCGTCCGGCGGGAGAGCACAGATACGCAGTATTTT.

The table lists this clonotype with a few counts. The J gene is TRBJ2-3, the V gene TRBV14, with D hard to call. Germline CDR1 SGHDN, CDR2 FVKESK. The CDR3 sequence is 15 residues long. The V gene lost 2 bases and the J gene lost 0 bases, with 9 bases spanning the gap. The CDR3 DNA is TGTGCCAGCAGCCAAAAGCCAACTAGCACAGATACGCAGTATTTT. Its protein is CASSQKPTSTDTQYF.

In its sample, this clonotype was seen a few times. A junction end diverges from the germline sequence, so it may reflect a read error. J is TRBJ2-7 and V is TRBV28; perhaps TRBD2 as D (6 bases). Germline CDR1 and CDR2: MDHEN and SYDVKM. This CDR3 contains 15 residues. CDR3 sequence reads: CASSFGGGGSFEQYF. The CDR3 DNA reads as TGTGCCAGCAGTTTCGGGGGTGGAGGTTCCTTCGAGCAGTACTTC.

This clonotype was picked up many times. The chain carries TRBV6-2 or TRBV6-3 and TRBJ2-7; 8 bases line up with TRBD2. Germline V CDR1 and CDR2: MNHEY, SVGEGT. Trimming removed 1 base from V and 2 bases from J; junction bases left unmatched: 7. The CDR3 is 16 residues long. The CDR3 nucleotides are TGTGCCAGCAGTTACTTGGTAGCGGGATACACCTACGAGCAGTACTTC. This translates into CASSYLVAGYTYEQYF.

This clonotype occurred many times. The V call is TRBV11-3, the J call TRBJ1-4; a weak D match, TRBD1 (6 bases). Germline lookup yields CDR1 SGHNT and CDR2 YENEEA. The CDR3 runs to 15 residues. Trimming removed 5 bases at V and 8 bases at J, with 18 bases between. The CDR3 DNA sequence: TGTGCCAGCAGCCCAGACGGACAGTCAAGGGAAAAACTGTTTTTT. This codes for CASSPDGQSREKLFF.

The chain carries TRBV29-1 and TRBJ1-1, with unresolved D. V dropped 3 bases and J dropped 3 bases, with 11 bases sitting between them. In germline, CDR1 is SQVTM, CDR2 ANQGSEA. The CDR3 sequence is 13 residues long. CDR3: CSVDSDFYTEAFF. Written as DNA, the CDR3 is TGCAGCGTTGATAGCGACTTCTACACTGAAGCTTTCTTT.

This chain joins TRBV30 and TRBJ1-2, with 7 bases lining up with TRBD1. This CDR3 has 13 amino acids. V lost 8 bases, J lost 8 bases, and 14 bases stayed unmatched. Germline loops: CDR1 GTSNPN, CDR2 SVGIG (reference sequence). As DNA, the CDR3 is TGTGCCGGGGACAGAGAGGGACGAGGGGGCTACACCTTC. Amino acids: CAGDREGRGGYTF.

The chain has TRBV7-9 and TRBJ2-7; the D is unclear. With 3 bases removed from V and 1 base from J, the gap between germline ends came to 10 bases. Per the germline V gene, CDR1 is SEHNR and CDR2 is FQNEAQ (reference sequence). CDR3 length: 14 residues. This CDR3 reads CASSFESQSYEQYF. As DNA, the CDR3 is TGTGCCAGCAGCTTTGAAAGTCAGTCCTACGAGCAGTACTTC.

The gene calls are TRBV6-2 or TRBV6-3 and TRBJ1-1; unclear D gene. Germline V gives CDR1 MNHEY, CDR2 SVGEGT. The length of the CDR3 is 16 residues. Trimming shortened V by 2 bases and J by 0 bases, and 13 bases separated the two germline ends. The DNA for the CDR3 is TGTGCCAGCAGTTACACCCCAGTTTACATGAACACTGAAGCTTTCTTT. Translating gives CASSYTPVYMNTEAFF.

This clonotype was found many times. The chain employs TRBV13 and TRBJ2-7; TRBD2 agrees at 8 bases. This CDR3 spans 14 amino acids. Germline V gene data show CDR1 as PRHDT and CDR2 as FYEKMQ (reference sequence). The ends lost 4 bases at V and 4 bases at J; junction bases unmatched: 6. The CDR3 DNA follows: TGTGCCAGCAGCTCCCTGGCGGGAGGTTACGAGCAGTACTTC. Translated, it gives CASSSLAGGYEQYF.

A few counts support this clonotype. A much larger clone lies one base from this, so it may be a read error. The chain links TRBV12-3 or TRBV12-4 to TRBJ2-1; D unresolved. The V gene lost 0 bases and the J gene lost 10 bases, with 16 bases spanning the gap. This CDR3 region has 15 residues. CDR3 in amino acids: CASSLAGMGHYEQFF. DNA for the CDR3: TGTGCCAGCAGTTTAGCAGGGATGGGCCACTACGAGCAGTTCTTC.

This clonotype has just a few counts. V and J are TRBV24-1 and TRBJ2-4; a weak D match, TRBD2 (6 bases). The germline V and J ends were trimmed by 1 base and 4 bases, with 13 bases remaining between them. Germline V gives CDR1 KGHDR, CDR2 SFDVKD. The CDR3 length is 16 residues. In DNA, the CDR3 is TGTGCCACCAGTGATTTCGCTAGCGATGGTAAAAACATTCAGTACTTC. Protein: CATSDFASDGKNIQYF.

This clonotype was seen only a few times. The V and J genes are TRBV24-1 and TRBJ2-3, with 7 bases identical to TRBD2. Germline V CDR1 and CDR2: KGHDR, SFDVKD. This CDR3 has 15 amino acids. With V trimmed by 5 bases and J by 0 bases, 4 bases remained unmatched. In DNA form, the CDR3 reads TGTGCCACCAGTGTCGCGGGAGCTAGCACAGATACGCAGTATTTT. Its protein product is CATSVAGASTDTQYF.

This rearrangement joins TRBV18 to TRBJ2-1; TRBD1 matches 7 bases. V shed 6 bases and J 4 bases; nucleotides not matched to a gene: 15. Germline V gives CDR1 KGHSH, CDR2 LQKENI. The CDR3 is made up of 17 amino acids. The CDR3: CASSQRTGPEGYNEQFF. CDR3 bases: TGTGCCAGCTCTCAAAGGACAGGACCCGAGGGGTACAATGAGCAGTTCTTC.